The present T cell receptor beta chain was sequenced within a study of T cells in Graves' hyperthyroidism and ophthalmopathy. This clonotype was counted between two and nine times. The antigen remains undetermined. TCR beta CDR3 sequences were amplified from RNA transcripts. First-round RT-PCR targeting the TCR CDR3 was performed with the HTBI primer set. Each CDR3 protein is one row after TCRdb ran MiXCR on the multiplex PCR reads. The profile shows roughly 710,000 distinct CDR3 sequences, over 35% of them singletons. Germline V gives CDR1 ENHRY, CDR2 SYGVKD. The length of the CDR3 is 12 residues. The V end was cut by 3 bases, the J end by 8 bases, with 10 bases between. Broader study findings: Most clonotypes expanded in thyroid above 0.001 were likewise present in blood.

The hyperthyroidism patients had all been newly diagnosed, and their disease duration was under 2 months. Their ages ranged from 18 to 65 years. The receptor was derived from a woman aged 35 to 49 with Graves' hyperthyroidism. Sequenced input: blood. The chain recombines TRBV10-3 with TRBJ2-5; possibly TRBD2 for D (5 bases). DNA of the CDR3: TGTGCCATCAGTGATGAGGCGGGCACCCAGTACTTC. This sequence encodes CAISDEAGTQYF.